This TCR beta chain derives from a study of T-cell memory formation after mild COVID-19. TCRdb analysed the 5' RACE reads with MiXCR anew, one entry per CDR3 protein. This sample yields about 50,000 distinct CDR3 sequences, of which approximately 9.1% are seen a single time; roughly 10% belongs to the top ten. This clonotype appeared many times. Sequenced material: PBMCs or a T cell subset sorted from them (not recorded which). The receptor comes from an adult woman who had mild COVID-19 (a few samples of this study predate the infection). Cell type and time point are not known.

The CDR3 DNA reads as TGTGCCAGCAGCTTAGCGGCGCTCGGCGAGCAGTTCTTC. As protein: CASSLAALGEQFF. The rearrangement joins TRBV11-3 to TRBJ2-1, with D uncertain. Trimming stripped 1 base from V and 10 bases from J, with 11 bases between. The germline V gene has CDR1 SGHNT and CDR2 YENEEA. The CDR3 sequence is 13 residues long.